This T cell receptor beta chain was sequenced in a study of blood T cell repertoires in COVID-19. This CDR3 region has 15 residues. In germline, CDR1 is SGHRS, CDR2 YFSETQ. Trimming removed 4 bases from V and 6 bases from J; junction bases left unmatched: 9. The data were produced by immunoSEQ multiplex PCR, yet TCRdb's version contains in-frame clones alone and is incomplete. Here the sample spans about 63,000 clones, around 90% being singletons. This clone was seen more than once but under ten times. The TCR sequence derives from a woman older than 75 with acute or convalescent COVID-19. This chain links TRBV5-1 with TRBJ2-1; TRBD2 matches 8 bases. Sequenced input: peripheral blood. The CDR3 nucleotides read TGCGCCAGCAGCGGAGTGCTAGCGGGTTCCAATGAGCAGTTCTTC. Translated: CASSGVLAGSNEQFF.